This T cell receptor beta chain originates from a study of T-cell reconstitution after alpha-beta-depleted transplantation in children. This clonotype showed up just a few times. Germline assignment: CDR1 MNHEY and CDR2 SVGAGI. CDR3 size: 14 residues. V was shortened by 0 bases and J by 4 bases, with 10 bases between the two germline ends. Unique molecular identifiers were used in preparing the TCRbeta library. TCRdb used MiXCR to reprocess the PCR reads, holding one entry per CDR3 protein. The sample includes about 610,000 distinct CDR3 sequences, 10% to 13% seen only once; the top ten take less than 5%.

The specimen was PBMCs from the stem cell graft donor, collected from the stem cell graft. This TCR was recovered from a human donor who donated a stem cell graft to a child with acute myeloid leukemia. This chain uses TRBV6-5 with TRBJ2-7; D remains ambiguous. Here the CDR3 reads CASSYSSILYEQYF. In DNA, the CDR3 is TGTGCCAGCAGTTACTCAAGTATCCTGTACGAGCAGTACTTC.